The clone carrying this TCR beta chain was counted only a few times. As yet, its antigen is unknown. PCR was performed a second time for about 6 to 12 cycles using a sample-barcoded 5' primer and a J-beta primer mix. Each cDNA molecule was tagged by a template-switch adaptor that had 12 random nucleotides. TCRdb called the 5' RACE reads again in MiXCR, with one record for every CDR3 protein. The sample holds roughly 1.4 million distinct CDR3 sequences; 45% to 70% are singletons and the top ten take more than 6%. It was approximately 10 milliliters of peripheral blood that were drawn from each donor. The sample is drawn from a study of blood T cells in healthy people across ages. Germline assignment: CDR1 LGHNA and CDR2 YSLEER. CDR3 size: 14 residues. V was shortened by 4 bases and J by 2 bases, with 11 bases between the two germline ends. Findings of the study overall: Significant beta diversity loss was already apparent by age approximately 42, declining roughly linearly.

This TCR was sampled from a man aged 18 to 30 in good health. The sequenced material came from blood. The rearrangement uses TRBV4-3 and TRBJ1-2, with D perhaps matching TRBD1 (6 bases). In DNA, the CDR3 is TGCGCCAGCAGCCCCCATAGGGGGAACTATGGCTACACCTTC. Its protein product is CASSPHRGNYGYTF.